A single sample is the source of the 17 T cell receptor beta chains below, sequenced in a study of blood T cell repertoires in COVID-19. Measured with immunoSEQ multiplex PCR; TCRdb has only the in-frame clones, and not every one. The data show about 350,000 clones, with approximately 89% seen just once and 3.5% to 4% held by the top ten. Sequenced sample: peripheral blood. These receptors were taken from an older woman with COVID-19, enrolled during active disease.

This sequence joins TRBV3-1 (or the pseudogene TRBV3-2) and TRBJ2-1; TRBD2 aligns across 11 bases. V was clipped by 3 bases and J by 5 bases; unmatched bases: 3. The CDR3 has 15 residues. In germline, CDR1 is LGHDT, CDR2 YNNKEL (reference sequence). CDR3 sequence (DNA): TGTGCCAGCAGCCAGACTAGCGGGATTCACAATGAGCAGTTCTTC. Translated, it gives CASSQTSGIHNEQFF.

J is TRBJ1-5 and V is TRBV6-1; possible D gene TRBD1, 5 bases. V was trimmed by 2 bases and J by 2 bases, leaving 10 bases between them. The CDR3 runs 15 residues. Germline CDR1 reads MNHNS; CDR2 reads SASEGT. The CDR3 sequence is CASSEKGSGNQPQHF. CDR3 bases: TGTGCCAGCAGTGAAAAGGGGTCGGGCAATCAGCCCCAGCATTTT.

V gene TRBV28 combines with J gene TRBJ1-5; the D is unclear. Germline-derived CDR1 and CDR2 are MDHEN and SYDVKM. Trimming took off 4 bases at V and 4 bases at J, with 5 bases between the two ends. The CDR3 sequence is 12 residues long. The chain's CDR3 is CASSSRNQPQHF. In DNA form, the CDR3 reads TGTGCCAGCAGTTCCAGAAATCAGCCCCAGCATTTT. The full variable domain, with the rest looked up from reference TRBV28 and TRBJ1-5, is DVKVTQSSRYLVKRTGEKVFLECVQDMDHENMFWYRQDPGLGLRLIYFSYDVKMKEKGDIPEGYSVSREKKERFSLILESASTNQTSMYLCASSSRNQPQHFGDGTRLSIL.

The J gene is TRBJ1-4, the V gene TRBV5-1; unclear D gene. CDR1 is SGHRS, CDR2 YFSETQ, per germline. The CDR3 has 14 residues. V lost 0 bases to trimming and J lost 4 bases, with 7 bases between them. The chain's CDR3 is CASSLASINEKLFF. The CDR3 nucleotides are TGCGCCAGCAGCTTGGCCAGTATTAATGAAAAACTGTTTTTT.

The rearrangement joins TRBV28 to TRBJ2-3; maybe TRBD2 (6 bases). CDR3 length: 14 amino acids. Germline loops: CDR1 MDHEN, CDR2 SYDVKM. Trimming left V 6 bases short and J 5 bases short, with 15 bases between. CDR3 nucleotides: TGTGCCAGCAGAACCCTCGGGAGTAAAGATACGCAGTATTTT. Translation gives CASRTLGSKDTQYF.

The V call is TRBV24-1, the J call TRBJ2-3, with 10 nucleotides matching TRBD2. This CDR3 has 15 residues. The germline V gene encodes CDR1 KGHDR and CDR2 SFDVKD. V gave up 6 bases and J gave up 4 bases; unmatched junction bases: 6. CDR3 DNA: TGTGCCACCAGTTCAGCGGGGGGGCCTCCAGATACGCAGTATTTT. Amino acids: CATSSAGGPPDTQYF.

Here the CDR3 reads CASSWLTSGSTDTQYF. DNA for the CDR3: TGCGCCAGCAGCTGGTTGACTAGCGGTAGCACAGATACGCAGTATTTT. This chain connects TRBV5-1 to TRBJ2-3; 9 bases are shared with TRBD2. V shed 3 bases and J 0 bases; nucleotides not matched to a gene: 5. CDR1 is SGHRS, CDR2 YFSETQ, per germline. CDR3 length: 16 amino acids.

The rearrangement links TRBV9 to TRBJ2-7; a weak D match, TRBD1 (5 bases). V lost 4 bases to trimming and J lost 4 bases, with 12 bases between them. The CDR3 covers 13 residues. Germline CDR1 is SGDLS and CDR2 is YYNGEE. DNA for the CDR3: TGTGCCAGCAGCCCCACGCAGGGTTACGAGCAGTACTTC. Amino acids: CASSPTQGYEQYF.

The CDR3 DNA sequence: TGTGCCAGTAGTAACCTCGGACAGGGTGGTAACTATGGCTACACCTTC. Translated, it gives CASSNLGQGGNYGYTF. V usage is TRBV19 and J usage is TRBJ1-2; TRBD1 matches at 8 bases. The CDR3 has 16 residues. Trimming removed 4 bases from V and 1 base from J; junction bases left unmatched: 8. The germline V gene encodes CDR1 LNHDA and CDR2 SQIVND (reference sequence).

This sequence joins TRBV5-5 and TRBJ1-5, with D possibly being TRBD1 (5 bases). Trimming took 0 bases from V and 0 from J, leaving 19 bases between them. Germline loops: CDR1 SGHKS, CDR2 YYEKEE (reference sequence). The CDR3 extends over 19 amino acids. This CDR3 is CASSLDAGPASYSNQPQHF. DNA of the CDR3: TGTGCCAGCAGCTTGGATGCAGGGCCTGCTTCCTATAGCAATCAGCCCCAGCATTTT.

This chain uses TRBV5-1 with TRBJ2-7; weak D call: TRBD1 (5 bases). The CDR3 consists of 14 residues. Trimming cost V 3 bases and J 3 bases, with 13 bases left between them. CDR1 SGHRS and CDR2 YFSETQ come from the germline V gene. CDR3 protein: CASSSQDSYYEQYF. The CDR3 DNA is TGCGCCAGCAGCTCGCAAGACAGCTACTACGAGCAGTACTTC.

This CDR3 reads CASSGQGQTQYF. As DNA, the CDR3 is TGTGCCAGCAGTGGACAGGGCCAGACCCAGTACTTC. The genes are TRBV2 and TRBJ2-5; 7 nucleotides match TRBD1. This CDR3 spans 12 amino acids. Germline CDR1 SNHLY, CDR2 FYNNEI. J lost 6 bases, V lost 4 bases, and 2 bases had no gene match.

The chain combines TRBV27 with TRBJ2-7; D is perhaps TRBD2 (5 bases). Germline CDR1 and CDR2: MNHEY and SMNVEV (reference sequence). Trimming stripped 5 bases from V and 1 base from J, with 15 bases between. The CDR3 loop spans 15 amino acids. CDR3 DNA: TGTGCCAGCAGTCCCCAACCTCGGGGATCCTACGAGCAGTACTTC. Translating gives CASSPQPRGSYEQYF.

In its sample, this clone was seen a few times. CDR3 loop: CASSRGAPATNEKLFF. The CDR3 bases are TGTGCCAGCAGCAGGGGGGCCCCCGCAACTAATGAAAAACTGTTTTTT. The chain combines TRBV27 with TRBJ1-4, with TRBD1 matching 7 bases. Germline CDR1 MNHEY, CDR2 SMNVEV (reference sequence). Trimming removed 6 bases from V and 0 bases from J; junction bases left unmatched: 7. The CDR3 sequence is 16 residues long.

This sequence joins TRBV7-2 and TRBJ2-2, with D perhaps matching TRBD2 (6 bases). V gave up 1 base and J gave up 3 bases, with 12 bases separating them. The CDR3 length is 16 residues. Looked up from germline, CDR1 is SGHTA and CDR2 is FQGNSA. CDR3: CASSLDGGEYTGELFF. The DNA for the CDR3 is TGTGCCAGCAGCTTAGACGGCGGGGAGTACACCGGGGAGCTGTTTTTT.

The V call is TRBV7-9, the J call TRBJ1-1; unclear D gene. Germline assignment: CDR1 SEHNR and CDR2 FQNEAQ (reference sequence). The V gene lost 5 bases and the J gene lost 0 bases, with 13 bases spanning the gap. The CDR3 contains 15 residues. CDR3 amino acids: CASSTGLRLNTEAFF. CDR3 nucleotides: TGTGCCAGCAGCACCGGTCTACGGTTGAACACTGAAGCTTTCTTT.

The chain uses TRBV2 and TRBJ2-2, with a weak D call TRBD2 (5 bases). The CDR3 has 15 amino acids. The ends were cut back, 3 bases at V and 5 bases at J, with 13 bases in the middle. Germline CDR1 reads SNHLY; CDR2 reads FYNNEI. The CDR3 region has the DNA TGTGCCAGCAGTGATCTGGAGGTTCGGACCGGGGAGCTGTTTTTT. It codes for CASSDLEVRTGELFF.